The 13 T cell receptor beta chains listed next were all sequenced from one sample in a study of cytomegalovirus exposure and HLA in healthy donors (dated 2017 in TCRdb). Libraries were constructed by the immunoSEQ multiplex PCR assay. The multiplex PCR relied on a mix of 60 forward primers for TCR Vbeta segments and 13 reverse primers for TCR Jbeta segments. TCRdb took this table from immuneACCESS and kept in-frame rearrangements with V and J called. Such tables lack part of the clones; where checked against another copy, unresolved V genes explain under half of the gap, and the rest is unexplained. For this sample there are 150,000 or so clones; around 79% appear just once. The ten top clones hold less than 8.5% of the sample. The sequenced material came from PBMCs. These receptors came from a man aged 25 to 40 in good health and CMV-seropositive.

J is TRBJ2-7 and V is TRBV10-3; D gene unclear. The CDR3 loop spans 15 amino acids. V was shortened by 2 bases and J by 0 bases, with 11 bases between the two germline ends. CDR1 and CDR2 (germline): ENHRY, SYGVKD. The DNA for the CDR3 is TGTGCCATCAGTGAGAGAGACACGCTCTCCTACGAGCAGTACTTC. Translated, it gives CAISERDTLSYEQYF.

The chain joins TRBV4-2 to TRBJ2-2; 11 bases are a match to TRBD2. From germline, CDR1 is LGHNA and CDR2 YNFKEQ. Germline trimming cut 0 bases from V and 7 bases from J; bases unmatched to any gene: 7. The CDR3 is 17 amino acids. This chain's CDR3 is CASSQELAGGYVGELFF. The CDR3 DNA reads TGTGCCAGCAGCCAAGAGTTAGCGGGGGGGTACGTCGGGGAGCTGTTTTTT.

The chain combines TRBV30 with TRBJ1-5, with D possibly matching TRBD1 (5 bases). Trimming pared 5 bases from V and 6 bases from J, leaving 14 bases between. Germline CDR1 is GTSNPN and CDR2 is SVGIG (reference sequence). This CDR3 is built from 13 residues. The CDR3 DNA is TGTGCCTGGCGGTCACGGGGGAGTCAGCCCCAGCATTTT. Its protein product is CAWRSRGSQPQHF.

The V call is TRBV4-2, the J call TRBJ1-6; a weak D match, TRBD1 (6 bases). The CDR3 consists of 16 residues. Deletions cut 0 bases from V and 9 bases from J, with 15 bases between. Germline CDR1 is LGHNA and CDR2 is YNFKEQ. The DNA for the CDR3 is TGTGCCAGCAGCCAAGATATCACAGGGACGGGTTCACCCCTCCACTTT. Its protein product is CASSQDITGTGSPLHF.

The V gene is TRBV29-1, the J gene TRBJ1-2; D gene unclear. V was trimmed by 4 bases and J by 8 bases, leaving 8 bases between them. CDR3 length equals 10 residues. Germline assignment: CDR1 SQVTM and CDR2 ANQGSEA. The CDR3 DNA follows: TGCAGCGTTGTTGCAAGCGGCTACACCTTC. Its protein is CSVVASGYTF.

This sequence joins TRBV11-1 and TRBJ2-3; a weak D match, TRBD2 (6 bases). This CDR3 has 16 residues. Germline loops: CDR1 SGHAT, CDR2 FQDESV (reference sequence). Trimming pared 3 bases from V and 0 bases from J, leaving 13 bases between. CDR3 in amino acids: CASSFGTVRSTDTQYF. In nucleotides, the CDR3 is TGTGCCAGCAGCTTTGGGACTGTCCGTAGCACAGATACGCAGTATTTT.

The V call is TRBV9, the J call TRBJ1-2; a weak D match, TRBD1 (5 bases). Germline CDR1 is SGDLS and CDR2 is YYNGEE. V lost 3 bases, J lost 2 bases, and 11 bases lay in between. This CDR3 contains 14 residues. CDR3 in DNA: TGTGCCAGCAGCGCCGTCGGGGGAAACTATGGCTACACCTTC. Residues: CASSAVGGNYGYTF.

The V gene is TRBV5-1, the J gene TRBJ1-2, with TRBD1 matching over 9 bases. The V gene's germline CDR1 is SGHRS and CDR2 YFSETQ. The junction had 17 bases not matched to a gene; V was cut back by 1 base and J by 7 bases. CDR3 length: 18 amino acids. The CDR3 coding sequence is TGCGCCAGCAGCTTGTCAGTCGACCACAGGGGGCGGGTAGGTGGCTACACCTTC. This sequence encodes CASSLSVDHRGRVGGYTF.

The chain has TRBV19 and TRBJ2-2; a possible D gene is TRBD1 (6 bases). The V and J ends lost 7 bases and 4 bases respectively, with 22 bases between them. The CDR3 is 17 amino acids. Germline V CDR1 and CDR2: LNHDA, SQIVND (reference sequence). The CDR3 loop reads CASIAPPQGEITGELFF. CDR3 nucleotides: TGTGCCAGTATCGCCCCTCCACAGGGCGAAATCACCGGGGAGCTGTTTTTT.

This chain joins TRBV4-3 and TRBJ1-1, with TRBD1 identical over 8 bases. CDR1 LGHNA and CDR2 YSLEER come from the germline V gene. The CDR3 spans 14 residues. J was trimmed by 7 bases and V by 6 bases; bases with no gene match: 10. CDR3 sequence reads: CASRRGQGGSEAFF. The CDR3 DNA sequence: TGCGCCAGCAGGCGAGGACAGGGCGGGAGTGAAGCTTTCTTT.

This chain connects TRBV30 to TRBJ1-2, with TRBD1 identical over 7 bases. Germline lookup yields CDR1 GTSNPN and CDR2 SVGIG (reference sequence). The CDR3 is made up of 11 amino acids. V was pared by 5 bases and J by 7 bases, with 4 bases of the junction left unmatched. The DNA for the CDR3 is TGTGCCTGGGACAGGGAAGGTGGCTACACCTTC. As protein: CAWDREGGYTF.

This clone has more than one count but fewer than ten. The rearrangement uses TRBV9 and TRBJ2-1; D may be TRBD1 (5 bases). Germline-derived CDR1 and CDR2 are SGDLS and YYNGEE. The CDR3 spans 15 residues. Trimming left V 0 bases short and J 2 bases short, with 9 bases between. CDR3 coding DNA: TGTGCCAGCAGCGTAGCTGGACAAGCCTACAATGAGCAGTTCTTC. Amino acid sequence: CASSVAGQAYNEQFF.

V and J are TRBV5-6 and TRBJ2-3; D unclear. The germline V gene has CDR1 SGHDT and CDR2 YYEEEE. This CDR3 spans 13 amino acids. V dropped 0 bases and J dropped 5 bases, with 7 bases sitting between them. CDR3 sequence reads: CASSLDSRDTQYF. CDR3 sequence (DNA): TGTGCCAGCAGCTTGGACTCGCGAGATACGCAGTATTTT.